This note documents a single T cell receptor beta chain sequence. Its antigen is as yet unknown. Trimming removed 6 bases from V and 4 bases from J, with 15 bases in between. Per the germline V gene, CDR1 is MNHEY and CDR2 is SMNVEV (reference sequence). This CDR3 comprises 14 residues. The naive CD8 subset, CD45RO-negative cells positively selected for CCR7, excluded terminally differentiated effector memory CD45RA+ cells. This sample was taken from a study of shared clonotypes between healthy human individuals. Findings and limits, study-wide: The study generally estimated greater richness for naive than memory subsets.

Clones were read by immunoSEQ multiplex PCR, and TCRdb kept only the in-frame ones, dropping some. The table includes roughly 2.1 million clones, roughly 91% detected once. The TCR originated in a man aged 18 to 35 in good health. Some clones in this sample may be carry-over from other donors' samples. V and J are TRBV27 and TRBJ1-1; perhaps TRBD1 as D (5 bases). The source material was naive CD8+ T cells from PBMCs. The CDR3 DNA reads as TGTGCCAGCAGGGGACTCCGCGGGGGCACTGAAGCTTTCTTT. Amino acid sequence: CASRGLRGGTEAFF.